These 21 T cell receptor beta chains were all obtained from the same sample, sequenced in a study of blood T cell repertoires in COVID-19. Repertoires were generated with immunoSEQ multiplex PCR, while TCRdb's copy carries only in-frame clones and drops some. Of around 78,000 clones in the sample, about four fifths were seen once. Sequenced input: peripheral blood. The receptors stem from a human donor in a cohort sampled during active COVID-19.

CDR3 sequence (DNA): TGTGCCAGCAGTCGAGTTTTTGGCACTGAAGCTTTCTTT. Translating gives CASSRVFGTEAFF. V and J are TRBV27 and TRBJ1-1; no clear D gene. CDR1 is MNHEY, CDR2 SMNVEV, per germline (reference sequence). The V end was cut by 5 bases, the J end by 4 bases, with 11 bases between. This CDR3 region has 13 residues.

The J gene is TRBJ2-7, the V gene TRBV7-8; D uncertain. CDR1 is SGHVS, CDR2 FQNEAQ, per germline. Trimming shortened V by 2 bases and J by 8 bases, and 10 bases separated the two germline ends. This CDR3 has 12 amino acids. The CDR3 DNA follows: TGTGCCAGCAGCTTATATAGAGATCAGCAGTACTTC. Its protein product is CASSLYRDQQYF.

The chain is built from TRBV6-2 or TRBV6-3 and TRBJ2-7; 7 nucleotides match TRBD1. V lost 4 bases and J lost 0; bases outside the gene matches: 6. The V gene's germline CDR1 is MNHEY and CDR2 SVGEGT. This CDR3 is 15 amino acids long. DNA of the CDR3: TGTGCCAGCAGTTCCCCGGGACAGAGCTCCTACGAGCAGTACTTC. This codes for CASSSPGQSSYEQYF.

This clone appeared a few times. The chain joins TRBV18 to TRBJ1-6, with D uncertain. Trimming shortened V by 3 bases and J by 6 bases, and 6 bases separated the two germline ends. The CDR3 spans 13 residues. Looked up from germline, CDR1 is KGHSH and CDR2 is LQKENI. CDR3 protein: CASSPGANSPLHF. The CDR3 bases are TGTGCCAGCTCACCGGGAGCTAATTCACCCCTCCACTTT.

The chain is built from TRBV4-2 and TRBJ2-1; 7 bases are a match to TRBD1. CDR1 is LGHNA, CDR2 YNFKEQ, per germline. The CDR3 is 13 amino acids. Trimming at V came to 4 bases and at J to 9 bases, leaving 6 bases not matched to a gene. CDR3 protein: CASSRTTGAEQFF. The CDR3 region has the DNA TGTGCCAGCAGCCGAACCACAGGGGCTGAGCAGTTCTTC.

The chain has TRBV2 and TRBJ1-2, with D possibly being TRBD1 (5 bases). Germline V CDR1 and CDR2: SNHLY, FYNNEI. This CDR3 is 13 amino acids long. The V and J ends lost 3 bases and 6 bases respectively, with 11 bases between them. CDR3 sequence reads: CASSDARVDGYTF. Written as DNA, the CDR3 is TGTGCCAGCAGTGATGCCAGGGTAGATGGCTACACCTTC.

V and J are TRBV9 and TRBJ1-1, with 9 bases aligning to TRBD1. The length of the CDR3 is 15 residues. Germline V gene data show CDR1 as SGDLS and CDR2 as YYNGEE. The V and J ends lost 0 bases and 4 bases, in that order; junction bases with no gene match: 4. CDR3 sequence reads: CASSVDGQGSTEAFF. CDR3 DNA: TGTGCCAGCAGCGTAGACGGACAGGGGAGCACTGAAGCTTTCTTT.

Only one count was recorded for this clone. The chain links TRBV9 to TRBJ1-2; D unresolved. V lost 2 bases and J 2 bases, leaving 13 bases between the germline ends. Germline loops: CDR1 SGDLS, CDR2 YYNGEE. The CDR3 sequence is 15 residues long. Written as DNA, the CDR3 is TGTGCCAGCAGCGTCGATACCGAGCCGAACTATGGCTACACCTTC. This encodes CASSVDTEPNYGYTF.

This chain links TRBV12-3 or TRBV12-4 with TRBJ1-1; no clear D gene. The CDR3 has 12 amino acids. Trimming left V 2 bases short and J 11 bases short, with 12 bases between. CDR3 nucleotides: TGTGCCAGCAGTTTATCCGCCCCTCGGGCTTTCTTT. Protein sequence: CASSLSAPRAFF.

The chain employs TRBV6-2 or TRBV6-3 and TRBJ1-2; possible D gene TRBD1, 6 bases. V lost 5 bases to trimming and J lost 4 bases, with 11 bases between them. This CDR3 has 13 amino acids. Germline CDR1 MNHEY, CDR2 SVGEGT. As DNA, the CDR3 is TGTGCCAGCAGTCAACAGGGCGTCTATGGCTACACCTTC. Amino acids: CASSQQGVYGYTF.

This clone has a single count. The genes are TRBV10-3 and TRBJ1-2; no firm D call. Trimming took off 0 bases at V and 6 bases at J, with 11 bases between the two ends. Germline V gene lookup returns CDR1 ENHRY and CDR2 SYGVKD. The CDR3 totals 14 residues. CDR3 amino acids: CAISESGGSNGYTF. CDR3 sequence (DNA): TGTGCCATCAGTGAGTCCGGCGGGAGTAATGGCTACACCTTC.

The chain carries TRBV5-1 and TRBJ1-4, with D possibly matching TRBD1 (5 bases). Germline V gene sequence: CDR1 SGHRS, CDR2 YFSETQ. This CDR3 comprises 15 residues. Between the trimmed V and J ends, which lost 4 bases and 7 bases, there was a span of 17 bases. As DNA, the CDR3 is TGCGCCAGCAGCCCCCGGGGGAGTTACGGTGAAAAACTGTTTTTT. As protein: CASSPRGSYGEKLFF.

The chain has TRBV14 and TRBJ2-3; a weak D match, TRBD2 (5 bases). The V gene's germline CDR1 is SGHDN and CDR2 FVKESK. Trimming removed 4 bases from V and 4 bases from J, with 18 bases in between. This CDR3 is 16 amino acids long. CDR3 sequence: CASSLLLDQHADTQYF. Here the CDR3 DNA reads TGTGCCAGCAGCCTACTACTAGACCAGCACGCAGATACGCAGTATTTT.

The chain uses TRBV7-8 and TRBJ1-5, with D tentatively TRBD1 (6 bases). Trimming pared 0 bases from V and 5 bases from J, leaving 14 bases between. Germline V gene sequence: CDR1 SGHVS, CDR2 FQNEAQ. This CDR3 region has 16 residues. The CDR3 bases are TGTGCCAGCAGCTTAGCGAGGGTGGGGGCGGATCAGCCCCAGCATTTT. Encoded protein: CASSLARVGADQPQHF. Filled out from reference TRBV7-8 and TRBJ1-5, the complete variable domain reads GAGVSQSPRYKVAKRGQDVALRCDPISGHVSLFWYQQALGQGPEFLTYFQNEAQLDKSGLPSDRFFAERPEGSVSTLKIQRTQQEDSAVYLCASSLARVGADQPQHFGDGTRLSIL.

The DNA of the CDR3 is TGTGCCAGCAGCGTAGCCCCGACAGGCCTAGGGGAAAAACTGTTTTTT. Encoded protein: CASSVAPTGLGEKLFF. This rearrangement joins TRBV9 to TRBJ1-4; possible D gene TRBD1, 6 bases. Deletions cut 0 bases from V and 8 bases from J, with 17 bases between. Germline CDR1 and CDR2: SGDLS and YYNGEE. The CDR3 spans 16 residues.

The chain employs TRBV5-1 and TRBJ2-7, with TRBD1 identical over 9 bases. In germline, CDR1 is SGHRS, CDR2 YFSETQ. This CDR3 is 16 amino acids long. V dropped 4 bases and J dropped 3; count of bases not matched to a gene: 11. DNA for the CDR3: TGCGCCAGCAGCGTGTCGACAGGGGGAAGAGTCTACGAGCAGTACTTC. Translating gives CASSVSTGGRVYEQYF.

This clone was detected a few times. The chain employs TRBV25-1 and TRBJ1-1, with D unclear. The V end was cut by 3 bases, the J end by 5 bases, with 19 bases between. The CDR3 has 16 amino acids. Germline assignment: CDR1 MGHDK and CDR2 SYGVNS. This CDR3 is CASSEGGTSWRTEAFF. The CDR3 nucleotides read TGTGCCAGCAGTGAGGGAGGAACAAGTTGGAGGACTGAAGCTTTCTTT.

This clone was observed a few times. The V and J genes are TRBV20-1 and TRBJ2-7; TRBD1 might be the D (5 bases). The germline gives CDR1 DFQATT, CDR2 SNEGSKA (reference sequence). With 5 bases removed from V and 3 bases from J, the gap between germline ends came to 8 bases. This CDR3 contains 11 residues. This CDR3 is CSARQNYEQYF. The CDR3 DNA is TGCAGTGCTCGACAGAACTACGAGCAGTACTTC.

This chain joins TRBV12-3 or TRBV12-4 and TRBJ1-1; TRBD1 might be the D (5 bases). Deletions cut 6 bases from V and 6 bases from J, with 14 bases between. The CDR3 is made up of 13 amino acids. CDR3 coding DNA: TGTGCCAGCAGGTCGAGCCGGGGGGCTGAAGCTTTCTTT. Translated, it gives CASRSSRGAEAFF.

The chain links TRBV7-9 to TRBJ2-5; TRBD2 matches at 13 bases. Per the germline V gene, CDR1 is SEHNR and CDR2 is FQNEAQ (reference sequence). The CDR3 totals 17 residues. After removal of 5 bases from V and 2 bases from J, the junction contained 8 bases not matched to a gene. The CDR3 DNA reads TGTGCCAGCAGCCCTCGACTAGCGGGGGGACTACAAGAGACCCAGTACTTC. This gives the protein CASSPRLAGGLQETQYF.

CDR3 DNA: TGTGCCAGCAGCTTAGGGCTAGCGGGGGAAGATACGCAGTATTTT. As protein: CASSLGLAGEDTQYF. This sequence joins TRBV7-2 and TRBJ2-3, with 10 bases aligning to TRBD2. The CDR3 spans 15 residues. V was pared by 1 base and J by 5 bases, with 3 bases of the junction left unmatched. Germline V gene lookup returns CDR1 SGHTA and CDR2 FQGNSA.